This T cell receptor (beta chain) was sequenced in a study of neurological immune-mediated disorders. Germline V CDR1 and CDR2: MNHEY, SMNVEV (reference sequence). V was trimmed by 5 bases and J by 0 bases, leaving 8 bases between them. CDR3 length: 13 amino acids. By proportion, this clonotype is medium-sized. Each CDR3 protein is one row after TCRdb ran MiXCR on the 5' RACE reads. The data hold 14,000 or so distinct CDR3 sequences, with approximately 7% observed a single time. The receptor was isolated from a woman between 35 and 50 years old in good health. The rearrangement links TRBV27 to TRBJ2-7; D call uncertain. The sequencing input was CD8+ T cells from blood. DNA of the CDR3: TGTGCCAGCAGTCCCGCCTTCTCCTACGAGCAGTACTTC. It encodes CASSPAFSYEQYF.